This T cell receptor (beta chain) was profiled in a study of T cell responses to AZD1222 COVID-19 vaccine. Background on the study: Pooling of second doses given at about 4 or about 12 weeks was done.

General observations from the study: Donor demographics were predominantly white British with a female majority; clonal diversity may be underestimated. The peak T cell response came first, and repertoires were sampled only after it.

Method: immunoSEQ multiplex PCR; TCRdb's copy keeps in-frame clones and lacks some. The data show 95,000 to 110,000 clones, 75% to 90% seen once. The V end was cut by 6 bases, the J end by 2 bases, with 7 bases between. The CDR3 is 13 amino acids. In regard to this clone: The antigen is unknown.

The source of this sequence is an adult in good health. The source material was peripheral blood, sampled on day 0 of AZD1222 vaccination. The chain carries TRBV12-3 or TRBV12-4 and TRBJ1-4; D perhaps matches TRBD1 (6 bases). The CDR3 loop reads CASSGQTNEKLFF. CDR3 nucleotide sequence: TGTGCCAGCAGCGGACAGACTAATGAAAAACTGTTTTTT.